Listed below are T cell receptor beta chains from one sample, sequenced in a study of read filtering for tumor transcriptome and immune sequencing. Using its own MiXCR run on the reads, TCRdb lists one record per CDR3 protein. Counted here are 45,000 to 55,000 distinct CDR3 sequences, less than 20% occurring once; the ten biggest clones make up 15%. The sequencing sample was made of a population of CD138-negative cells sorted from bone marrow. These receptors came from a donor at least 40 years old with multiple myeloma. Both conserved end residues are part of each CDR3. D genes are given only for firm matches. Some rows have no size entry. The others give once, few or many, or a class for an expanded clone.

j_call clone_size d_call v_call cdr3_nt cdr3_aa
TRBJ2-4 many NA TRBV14 TGTGCCAGCAGCCAAGCGGACCGCGCGTTCCGCGGCATTCAGTACTTC CASSQADRAFRGIQYF
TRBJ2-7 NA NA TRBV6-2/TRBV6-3 TGTGCCAGCAGTCCAAGCGGATATGCCTACGAGCAGTACTTC CASSPSGYAYEQYF
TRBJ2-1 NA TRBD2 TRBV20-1 TGCAGTGGTCTGATTCTAGCGGCCGGGTCCTACAATGAGCAGTTCTTC CSGLILAAGSYNEQFF
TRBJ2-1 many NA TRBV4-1 TGCGCCAGCAGCCAAGGTAGGGTTCCGGGTTTCTATAACAATGAGCAGTTCTTC CASSQGRVPGFYNNEQFF
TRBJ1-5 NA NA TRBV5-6 TGTGCCAGCAGCCGGGGAGGTGGGGACGGTCGGCCCCAGCATTTT CASSRGGGDGRPQHF
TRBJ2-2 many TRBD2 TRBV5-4 TGTGCCAGCAGCGATAATGGACTAGCGGGCACCGGGGAGCTGTTTTTT CASSDNGLAGTGELFF
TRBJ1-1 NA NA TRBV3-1 TGTGCCAGCAGCCAAGTCCCCGGGGGGACTGAAGCTTTCTTT CASSQVPGGTEAFF
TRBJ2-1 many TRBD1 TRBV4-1 TGCGCCAGCAGCCAAGCCCTAGACAGGGGTCCTTCTTACAATGAGCAGTTCTTC CASSQALDRGPSYNEQFF
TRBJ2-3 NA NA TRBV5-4 TGTGCCAGCAGCCAGCGCGGCACAGATACGCAGTATTTT CASSQRGTDTQYF
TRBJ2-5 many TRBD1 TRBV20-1 TGCAGTGCTTCGGACAGGGGGCGAGAGACCCAGTACTTC CSASDRGRETQYF
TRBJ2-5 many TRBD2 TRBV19 TGTGCCAGTAGGAGACTAGCGGGATTGGAGACCCAGTACTTC CASRRLAGLETQYF
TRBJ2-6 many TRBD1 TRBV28 TGTGCCAGCAGTCCAGGGGGACCAGCGTACTCTGGGGCCAACGTCCTGACTTTC CASSPGGPAYSGANVLTF
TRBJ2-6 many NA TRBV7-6 TGTGCCAGCAGCTTACGCGGGCCCGGCTCTGGGGCCAACGTCCTGACTTTC CASSLRGPGSGANVLTF
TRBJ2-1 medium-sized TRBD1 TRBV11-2 TGTACCAGCAGCGCCCGGGACAGTTCCTACAATGAGCAGTTCTTC CTSSARDSSYNEQFF
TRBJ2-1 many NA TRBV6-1 TGTGCCAGCAGTCTCCTTGGTGTAAATGAGCAGTTCTTC CASSLLGVNEQFF
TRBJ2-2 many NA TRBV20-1 TGCAGTGCTCTAGAACTAGGCCTACTGGGCACCGGGGAGCTGTTTTTT CSALELGLLGTGELFF
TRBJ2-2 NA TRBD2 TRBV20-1 TGCAGTGCTAGGGGGACTAGCGGGCTATCTGTCACCGGGAAGCTGTTTTTT CSARGTSGLSVTGKLFF
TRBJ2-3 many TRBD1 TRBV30 TGTGCCTGGAACCCCCCGGGACAGGCGGTCGCAGATACGCAGTATTTT CAWNPPGQAVADTQYF
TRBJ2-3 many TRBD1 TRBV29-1 TGCAGCGTACCCCGGACAGGGGGCACAGATACGCAGTATTTT CSVPRTGGTDTQYF
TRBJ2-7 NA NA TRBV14 TGTGCCAGCAGCCAAGAAAGGCGGGGCGAGCAGTACTTC CASSQERRGEQYF
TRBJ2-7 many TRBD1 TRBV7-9 TGTGCCAGTGCTAGGCCGGGACAGCCGACCTACGAGCAGTACTTC CASARPGQPTYEQYF
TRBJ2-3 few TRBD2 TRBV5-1 TGCGCCAGCAAGCCCCTAGCGGGAGGGTTCACAGATACGCAGTATTTT CASKPLAGGFTDTQYF
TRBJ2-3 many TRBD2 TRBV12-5 TGTGCTAGTGGCATGGGTAGCGGGGGCACAGATACGCAGTATTTT CASGMGSGGTDTQYF
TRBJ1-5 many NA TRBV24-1 TGTGCCACCAGTGATCGTAGGGAGGGCAATCAGCCCCAGCATTTT CATSDRREGNQPQHF
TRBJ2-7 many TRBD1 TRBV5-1 TGCGCCAGCAGCACCACAGGGGAAAGTATGTACGAGCAGTACTTC CASSTTGESMYEQYF
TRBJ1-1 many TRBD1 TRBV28 TGTGCCAGCCCCGGGACAGGCGCTAACACTGAAGCTTTCTTT CASPGTGANTEAFF
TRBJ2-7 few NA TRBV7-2 TGTGCCAGCAGCACCGCTCCGGGACCGCAATACGAGCAGTACTTC CASSTAPGPQYEQYF
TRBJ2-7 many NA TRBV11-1 TGTGCCAGCAGCCGAGGGAGCTACGAGCAGTACTTC CASSRGSYEQYF
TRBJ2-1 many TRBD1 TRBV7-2 TGTGCCAGTTTATCCGGGACAGCCACCTACAATGAGCAGTTCTTC CASLSGTATYNEQFF
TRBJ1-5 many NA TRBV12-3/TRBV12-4 TGTGCCAGCAGTCCTAGGCGACAGGTTGGTCAGCCCCAGCATTTT CASSPRRQVGQPQHF
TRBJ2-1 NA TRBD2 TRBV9 TGTGCCAGCAGCCGTACTAGCGGGAGGGCCATGTTAGGCGATGAGCAGTTCTTC CASSRTSGRAMLGDEQFF
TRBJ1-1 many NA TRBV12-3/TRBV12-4 TGTGCCAGCAGTTTGAGGGGTATGAACACTGAAGCTTTCTTT CASSLRGMNTEAFF
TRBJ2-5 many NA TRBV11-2 TGTGCCAGCAGGCCCAGACTCCTGTCGGAGACCCAGTACTTC CASRPRLLSETQYF
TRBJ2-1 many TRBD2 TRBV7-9 TGTGCCAGCAGCTTAGTAGAGGGACTAGCGGGAGGGCGTGAGCAGTTCTTC CASSLVEGLAGGREQFF
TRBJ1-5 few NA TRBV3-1 TGTGCCAGCAGCCAAAGGATAGGCCCCAATCAGCCCCAGCATTTT CASSQRIGPNQPQHF
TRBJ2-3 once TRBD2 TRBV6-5 TGTGCCAGCAGTTATCGAGGGAGGGGCACAGATACGCAGTATTTT CASSYRGRGTDTQYF
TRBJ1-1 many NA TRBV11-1 TGTGCCAGCAGCTTGATGAACACTGAAGCTTTCTTT CASSLMNTEAFF
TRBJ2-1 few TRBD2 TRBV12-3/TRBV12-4 TGTGCCAGCAAAACTAGCGGGAGTAGCTATGAGCAGTTCTTC CASKTSGSSYEQFF
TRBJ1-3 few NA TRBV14 TGTGCCAGCAGCCACGGTCGGGGGGGACCTGGAAACACCATATATTTT CASSHGRGGPGNTIYF
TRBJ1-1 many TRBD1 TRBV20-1 TGCAGTGCCATACAGGGGGCTATGGCTGAAGCTTTCTTT CSAIQGAMAEAFF
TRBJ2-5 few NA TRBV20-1 TGCAGTGCTAGGACGAGAGAGACCCAGTACTTC CSARTRETQYF
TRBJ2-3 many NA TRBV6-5 TGTGCCAGCGACACGCAGTATTTT CASDTQYF
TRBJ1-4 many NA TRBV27 TGTGCCAGCAGTCCTGGACGTTCACAAGGAAAACTGTTTTTT CASSPGRSQGKLFF
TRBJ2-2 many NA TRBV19 TGTGCCAGTAGTATTTCGGTTTCCGGGGAGCTGTTTTTT CASSISVSGELFF
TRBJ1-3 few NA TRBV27 TGTGCCAGCAGCCGTGACCCCGGAAACACCATATATTTT CASSRDPGNTIYF
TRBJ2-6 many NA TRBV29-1 TGCAGCGTTGGTCCGGGGAACTCTGGGGCCAACGTCCTGACTTTC CSVGPGNSGANVLTF
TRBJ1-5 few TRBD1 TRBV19 TGTGCCAGCTGGGCGTCGACAGGGGAGAATAGCAATCAGCCCCAGCATTTT CASWASTGENSNQPQHF
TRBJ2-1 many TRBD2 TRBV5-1 TGCGCCAGCAGCACCCCAACTAGCGCAAATGAGCAGTTCTTC CASSTPTSANEQFF
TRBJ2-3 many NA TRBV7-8 TGTGCCAGCAGCTTAGAGGGAGATACGCAGTATTTT CASSLEGDTQYF
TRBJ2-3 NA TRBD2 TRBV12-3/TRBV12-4 TGTGCCGGCTGTAGCGGGCTCACAGATACGCAGTATTTT CAGCSGLTDTQYF
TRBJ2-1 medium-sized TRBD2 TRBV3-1 TGTGCCAGCAGCCAAGGGTGGTCTAGCGGGAGCCTGGCTGAGCAGTTCTTC CASSQGWSSGSLAEQFF
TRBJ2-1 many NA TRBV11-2 TGTGCCAGCAGCCCCCCAAAAAATGAGCAGTTCTTC CASSPPKNEQFF
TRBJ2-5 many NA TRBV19 TGTGCCAGTAGTACTGGGGGACAAGAGACCCAGTACTTC CASSTGGQETQYF
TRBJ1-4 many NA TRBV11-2 TGTGCCAGCAGCTTAGTTGCGGATGAAAAACTGTTTTTT CASSLVADEKLFF
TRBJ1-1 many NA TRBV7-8 TGTGCCAGCAGCTATGACAGAAACACTGAAGCTTTCTTT CASSYDRNTEAFF
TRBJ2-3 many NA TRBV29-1 TGCAGCGTGACTCCCGGCACAGATACGCAGTATTTT CSVTPGTDTQYF
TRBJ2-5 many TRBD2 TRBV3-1 TGTGCCAGCAGTCGGGCGGGGGAAGAGACCCAGTACTTC CASSRAGEETQYF
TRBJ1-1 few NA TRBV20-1 TGCAGTGCTAGAGATCCGAGGACTGCAACTGAAGCTTTCTTT CSARDPRTATEAFF
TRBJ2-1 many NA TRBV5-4 TGTGCCAGCAGCTTTACGGATTATGAGCAGTTCTTC CASSFTDYEQFF
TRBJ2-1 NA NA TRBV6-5 TGTGCCAGCAGTTACTCCCAGAGCTCCTACAATGAGCAGTTCTTC CASSYSQSSYNEQFF